Each of the 6 T cell receptor beta chains below was sequenced from the same sample in a study of shared clonotypes between healthy human individuals. This table comes from immunoSEQ multiplex PCR, and its TCRdb copy is limited to in-frame clones, with some not included. The data hold more than 2,000,000 clones, with more than 85% observed a single time. The sample was naive CD4+ T cells from PBMCs. The sample's subset: CD45RA+ positively selected. The receptors derive from a man younger than 30 in good health. Some clones in this sample may be carry-over from other donors' samples.

The rearrangement joins TRBV2 to TRBJ1-1; possibly TRBD1 for D (5 bases). Germline CDR1 reads SNHLY; CDR2 reads FYNNEI. This CDR3 has 14 residues. Trimming stripped 3 bases from V and 6 bases from J, with 14 bases between. This chain's CDR3 is CASSEDGGLAEAFF. CDR3 in DNA: TGTGCCAGCAGTGAGGATGGGGGGTTGGCTGAAGCTTTCTTT.

This chain joins TRBV28 and TRBJ2-2, with D hard to call. Trimming removed 3 bases at V and 0 bases at J, with 8 bases between. The CDR3 is made up of 15 amino acids. Germline V gene lookup returns CDR1 MDHEN and CDR2 SYDVKM. CDR3 sequence (DNA): TGTGCCAGCAGTTTGATCTCGCCGAACACCGGGGAGCTGTTTTTT. It yields the protein CASSLISPNTGELFF.

V is TRBV7-3 and J is TRBJ2-2, with D maybe TRBD1 (6 bases). Germline V gene sequence: CDR1 SGHTA, CDR2 FQGTGA. V was clipped by 6 bases and J by 8 bases, with 13 bases between them. The length of the CDR3 is 13 residues. In DNA, the CDR3 is TGTGCCAGCAGGACGCAGGGGAATGGGGAGCTGTTTTTT. Translating it yields CASRTQGNGELFF.

For this clone: Other DNA sequences in the sample encode the same CDR3. The chain combines TRBV30 with TRBJ1-1; D is undetermined. This CDR3 is 13 amino acids long. From germline, CDR1 is GTSNPN and CDR2 SVGIG (reference sequence). V lost 3 bases to trimming and J lost 3 bases, with 11 bases between them. Here the CDR3 DNA reads TGTGCCTGGAGCCCCGAAAGAGACACTGAAGCTTTCTTT. It yields the protein CAWSPERDTEAFF.

This clone has only one observation. The chain couples TRBV10-3 to TRBJ2-1; perhaps TRBD2 as D (6 bases). Trimming removed 6 bases at V and 9 bases at J, with 18 bases between. The CDR3 is 14 amino acids. CDR1 ENHRY and CDR2 SYGVKD come from the germline V gene. DNA for the CDR3: TGTGCCATCAGGGGGGGATTTATAGTTGGTGAGCAGTTCTTC. Translated, it gives CAIRGGFIVGEQFF.

The V call is TRBV7-9, the J call TRBJ2-2; 7 bases fit TRBD2. With 3 bases clipped from V and 2 bases from J, the junction kept 6 bases outside the gene matches. The CDR3 is 16 amino acids. The germline gives CDR1 SEHNR, CDR2 FQNEAQ (reference sequence). The DNA of the CDR3 is TGTGCCAGCAGCTTTCCAGCGGGGAGAAACACCGGGGAGCTGTTTTTT. This gives the protein CASSFPAGRNTGELFF. The whole variable domain, remainder taken from reference TRBV7-9 and TRBJ2-2, is DTGVSQNPRHKITKRGQNVTFRCDPISEHNRLYWYRQTLGQGPEFLTYFQNEAQLEKSRLLSDRFSAERPKGSFSTLEIQRTEQGDSAMYLCASSFPAGRNTGELFFGEGSRLTVL.